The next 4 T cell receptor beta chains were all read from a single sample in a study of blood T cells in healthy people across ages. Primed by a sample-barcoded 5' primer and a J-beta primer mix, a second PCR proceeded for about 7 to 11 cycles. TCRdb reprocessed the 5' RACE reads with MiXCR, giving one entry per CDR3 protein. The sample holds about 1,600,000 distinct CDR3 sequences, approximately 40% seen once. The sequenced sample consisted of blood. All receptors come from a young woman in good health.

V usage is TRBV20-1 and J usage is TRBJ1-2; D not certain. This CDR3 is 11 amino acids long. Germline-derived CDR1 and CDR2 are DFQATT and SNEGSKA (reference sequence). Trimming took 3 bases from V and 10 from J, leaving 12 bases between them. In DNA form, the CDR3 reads TGCAGTGCTAGGGCCAGCATCCTCTACACCTTC. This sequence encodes CSARASILYTF.

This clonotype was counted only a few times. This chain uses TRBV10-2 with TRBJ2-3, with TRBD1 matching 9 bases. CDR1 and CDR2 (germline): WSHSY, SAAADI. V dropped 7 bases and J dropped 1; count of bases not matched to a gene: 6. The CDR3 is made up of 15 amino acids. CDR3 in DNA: TGCGCCAGCAATATACGGACAGGGGGCACAGATACGCAGTATTTT. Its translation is CASNIRTGGTDTQYF.

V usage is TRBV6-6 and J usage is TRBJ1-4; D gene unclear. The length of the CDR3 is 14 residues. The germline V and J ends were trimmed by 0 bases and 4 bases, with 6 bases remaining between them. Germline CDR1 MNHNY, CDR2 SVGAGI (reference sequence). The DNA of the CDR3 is TGTGCCAGCAGTTACTCAAGGCTTAATGAAAAACTGTTTTTT. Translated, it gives CASSYSRLNEKLFF.

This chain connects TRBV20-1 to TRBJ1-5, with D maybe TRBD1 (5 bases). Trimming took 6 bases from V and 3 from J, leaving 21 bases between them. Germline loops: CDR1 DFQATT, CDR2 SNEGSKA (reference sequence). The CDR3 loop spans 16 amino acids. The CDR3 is CSARDSGEYANQPQHF. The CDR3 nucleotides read TGCAGTGCCCGGGACTCCGGGGAGTATGCCAATCAGCCCCAGCATTTT.